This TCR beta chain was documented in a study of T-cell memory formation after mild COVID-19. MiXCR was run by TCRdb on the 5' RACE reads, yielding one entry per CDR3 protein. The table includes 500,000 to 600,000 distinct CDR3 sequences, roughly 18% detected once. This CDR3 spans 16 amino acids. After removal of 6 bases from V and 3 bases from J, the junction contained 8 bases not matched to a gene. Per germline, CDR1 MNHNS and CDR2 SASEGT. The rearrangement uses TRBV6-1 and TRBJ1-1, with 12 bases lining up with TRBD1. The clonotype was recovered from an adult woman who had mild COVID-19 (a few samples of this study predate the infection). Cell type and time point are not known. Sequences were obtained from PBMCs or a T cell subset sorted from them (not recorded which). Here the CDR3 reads CASRLRDRGRYTEAFF. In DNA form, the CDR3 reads TGTGCCAGCAGACTCCGGGACAGGGGGCGATACACTGAAGCTTTCTTT.